What follows are 28 T cell receptor beta chains derived from one specimen sequenced in a study of cytomegalovirus exposure and HLA in healthy donors. Amplification used 60 Vbeta primers and 13 Jbeta primers. Clones were read by immunoSEQ multiplex PCR, and TCRdb kept only the in-frame ones, dropping some. Its listing shows around 75,000 clones. Sequencing was performed on PBMCs. These receptors were taken from a man aged 50 to 59 in good health and CMV-seropositive.

The chain is built from TRBV5-1 and TRBJ2-1; TRBD1 agrees at 7 bases. Trimming at V came to 6 bases and at J to 4 bases, leaving 13 bases not matched to a gene. Germline CDR1 reads SGHRS; CDR2 reads YFSETQ. The CDR3 spans 16 residues. CDR3 amino acids: CASTQAGQDFYNEQFF. The CDR3, as DNA: TGCGCCAGCACACAAGCCGGACAGGATTTTTACAATGAGCAGTTCTTC.

CDR3 nucleotide sequence: TGTGCCAGCAGACAACCGGGGGGCGGAAATCAGCCCCAGCATTTT. As protein: CASRQPGGGNQPQHF. The rearrangement uses TRBV28 and TRBJ1-5, with D perhaps matching TRBD1 (6 bases). Trimming took off 6 bases at V and 4 bases at J, with 16 bases between the two ends. This CDR3 is 15 amino acids long. The germline gives CDR1 MDHEN, CDR2 SYDVKM.

The gene calls are TRBV4-1 and TRBJ2-1, with D possibly TRBD1 on 5 matching bases. The CDR3 has 15 residues. Per germline, CDR1 MGHRA and CDR2 YSYEKL. Trimming removed 0 bases from V and 6 bases from J, with 12 bases in between. The CDR3 nucleotides read TGCGCCAGCAGCCAAGAAGGCGCAGGGATCAATGAGCAGTTCTTC. Translating gives CASSQEGAGINEQFF.

J is TRBJ2-3 and V is TRBV25-1; 7 bases are shared with TRBD1. The J segment lost 5 bases and the V segment lost 3 bases, leaving 5 bases of the junction unmatched. The CDR3 has 14 residues. Looked up from germline, CDR1 is MGHDK and CDR2 is SYGVNS. CDR3 coding DNA: TGTGCCAGCAGTGAGTACTACAGGGGAGATACGCAGTATTTT. Its translation is CASSEYYRGDTQYF. Using reference TRBV25-1 and TRBJ2-3 for the parts outside the CDR3, the full variable domain is EADIYQTPRYLVIGTGKKITLECSQTMGHDKMYWYQQDPGMELHLIHYSYGVNSTEKGDLSSESTVSRIRTEHFPLTLESARPSHTSQYLCASSEYYRGDTQYFGPGTRLTVL.

The rearrangement uses TRBV18 and TRBJ1-2; D is undetermined. V lost 5 bases and J lost 0, with 10 bases in between. Germline V gene data show CDR1 as KGHSH and CDR2 as LQKENI. The CDR3 is 14 residues long. CDR3 region: CASSSEGTNYGYTF. The DNA for the CDR3 is TGTGCCAGCTCATCAGAGGGTACTAACTATGGCTACACCTTC.

The chain combines TRBV27 with TRBJ2-7; 7 nucleotides line up with TRBD2. Germline lookup yields CDR1 MNHEY and CDR2 SMNVEV (reference sequence). The CDR3 length is 14 residues. V was clipped by 4 bases and J by 3 bases; unmatched bases: 6. CDR3 residues: CASSSRLALYEQYF. The CDR3 DNA is TGTGCCAGCAGTTCCAGACTAGCCCTCTACGAGCAGTACTTC.

This sequence joins TRBV5-1 and TRBJ2-5, with D maybe TRBD2 (6 bases). CDR1 SGHRS and CDR2 YFSETQ come from the germline V gene. The CDR3 sequence is 16 residues long. V was shortened by 0 bases and J by 3 bases, with 15 bases between the two germline ends. CDR3 sequence: CASSLGGGGPEETQYF. The CDR3 coding sequence is TGCGCCAGCAGCTTGGGTGGGGGAGGTCCGGAAGAGACCCAGTACTTC.

This rearrangement joins TRBV18 to TRBJ2-5; the D gene is possibly TRBD2 (6 bases). V was shortened by 4 bases and J by 5 bases, with 14 bases between the two germline ends. This CDR3 comprises 14 residues. From germline, CDR1 is KGHSH and CDR2 LQKENI. CDR3: CASSQSGRGETQYF. CDR3 bases: TGTGCCAGCTCACAATCCGGACGGGGGGAGACCCAGTACTTC.

This rearrangement joins TRBV18 to TRBJ2-1; D is ambiguous. The CDR3 has 15 residues. Trimming cost V 2 bases and J 9 bases, with 17 bases left between them. Germline V lookup: CDR1 KGHSH, CDR2 LQKENI. The CDR3 DNA sequence: TGTGCCAGCTCACCAAGCGCAGAAAACTTCGGTGAGCAGTTCTTC. Amino acid sequence: CASSPSAENFGEQFF.

The DNA of the CDR3 is TGTGCCAGCAGGGATCCGGGACAGGTGTCCGGAAACACCATATATTTT. Translating gives CASRDPGQVSGNTIYF. This chain connects TRBV2 to TRBJ1-3, with TRBD1 identical over 8 bases. Germline V gene lookup returns CDR1 SNHLY and CDR2 FYNNEI. The CDR3 has 16 residues. V was pared by 6 bases and J by 4 bases, with 11 bases of the junction left unmatched.

The chain employs TRBV15 and TRBJ1-6; weak D call: TRBD1 (6 bases). Per germline, CDR1 LNHNV and CDR2 YYDKDF (reference sequence). V was pared by 0 bases and J by 10 bases, with 10 bases between. This CDR3 comprises 14 residues. The CDR3 DNA reads TGTGCCACCAGCAGAGACAGGGGATTATCACCCCTCCACTTT. Translation gives CATSRDRGLSPLHF.

V is TRBV5-4 and J is TRBJ2-3; 11 bases line up with TRBD2. Germline CDR1 and CDR2: SGHNT and YYREEE (reference sequence). J lost 3 bases, V lost 4 bases, and 4 bases had no gene match. The CDR3 runs 15 residues. The CDR3 spells CASSPTSGETDTQYF. Written as DNA, the CDR3 is TGTGCCAGCAGCCCGACTAGCGGGGAGACAGATACGCAGTATTTT.

J is TRBJ1-1 and V is TRBV27; D gene ambiguous. Trimming took off 2 bases at V and 11 bases at J, with 12 bases between the two ends. Germline loops: CDR1 MNHEY, CDR2 SMNVEV (reference sequence). The CDR3 totals 12 residues. DNA for the CDR3: TGTGCCAGCAGTTTAGTAGGAGCGGCTGCTTTCTTT. Residues: CASSLVGAAAFF.

J is TRBJ1-1 and V is TRBV27, with TRBD1 matching over 7 bases. Germline trimming cut 8 bases from V and 6 bases from J; bases unmatched to any gene: 9. Germline loops: CDR1 MNHEY, CDR2 SMNVEV (reference sequence). CDR3 size: 13 residues. The chain's CDR3 is CASFQGDNAEAFF. Here the CDR3 DNA reads TGTGCCAGCTTCCAGGGGGACAACGCTGAAGCTTTCTTT.

This sequence joins TRBV5-1 and TRBJ1-2; D unclear. The V gene's germline CDR1 is SGHRS and CDR2 YFSETQ. Trimming left V 0 bases short and J 3 bases short, with 12 bases between. The CDR3 loop spans 15 amino acids. The CDR3 nucleotides are TGCGCCAGCAGCTTGGGGCAGGCCGTAGACTATGGCTACACCTTC. Its protein product is CASSLGQAVDYGYTF.

Turning to this clone: Germline is not matched at one junction end, which may reflect a read error. Other DNA sequences in the same sample also yield this CDR3. J is TRBJ1-3 and V is TRBV28; D unresolved. In germline, CDR1 is MDHEN, CDR2 SYDVKM. The CDR3 runs 13 residues. The CDR3 loop is CASRRGSGNTIYF. The CDR3 nucleotides are TGTGCCAGCAGGAGAGGGTCTGGAAACACTATATATTTT.

This chain links TRBV9 with TRBJ2-7; D possibly corresponds to TRBD1 (6 bases). Germline-derived CDR1 and CDR2 are SGDLS and YYNGEE. V lost 3 bases, J lost 7 bases, and 17 bases lay in between. The CDR3 spans 14 residues. The CDR3 spells CASSAQQGLGEQYF. For the CDR3, the DNA is TGTGCCAGCAGCGCCCAACAGGGTTTAGGGGAGCAGTACTTC.

This sequence joins TRBV4-1 and TRBJ2-6, with 10 bases aligning to TRBD1. Trimming removed 6 bases from V and 0 bases from J; junction bases left unmatched: 11. Germline loops: CDR1 MGHRA, CDR2 YSYEKL. This CDR3 contains 19 residues. CDR3 DNA: TGCGCCAGCAGAGCGCCCGGGACAGGGGCCCTCTCTGGGGCCAACGTCCTGACTTTC. Protein product: CASRAPGTGALSGANVLTF.

The rearrangement joins TRBV4-1 to TRBJ1-1; D ambiguous. The CDR3 is made up of 13 amino acids. V dropped 4 bases and J dropped 2 bases, with 8 bases sitting between them. Germline V gene lookup returns CDR1 MGHRA and CDR2 YSYEKL. The CDR3 bases are TGCGCCAGCAGCCTTGGACTCAACACTGAAGCTTTCTTT. Its translation: CASSLGLNTEAFF.

The chain is built from TRBV7-2 and TRBJ2-3; 11 bases line up with TRBD2. Germline CDR1 reads SGHTA; CDR2 reads FQGNSA. The CDR3 sequence is 16 residues long. After removal of 5 bases from V and 4 bases from J, the junction contained 8 bases not matched to a gene. CDR3 sequence: CASSLSLAGGADTQYF. The CDR3 nucleotides are TGTGCCAGCAGCCTATCTCTAGCGGGGGGCGCAGATACGCAGTATTTT. Looking up the rest from reference TRBV7-2 and TRBJ2-3 gives the full variable domain: GAGVSQSPSNKVTEKGKDVELRCDPISGHTALYWYRQSLGQGLEFLIYFQGNSAPDKSGLPSDRFSAERTGGSVSTLTIQRTQQEDSAVYLCASSLSLAGGADTQYFGPGTRLTVL.

This chain connects TRBV15 to TRBJ2-2; 7 nucleotides match TRBD1. J was trimmed by 5 bases and V by 5 bases; bases with no gene match: 11. This CDR3 has 16 residues. Germline CDR1 reads LNHNV; CDR2 reads YYDKDF (reference sequence). The CDR3 is CATSLKRTGRTGELFF. CDR3 sequence (DNA): TGTGCCACCAGCCTAAAACGGACAGGCCGAACCGGGGAGCTGTTTTTT.

The CDR3 spells CATSTRQGNTEAFF. CDR3 nucleotide sequence: TGTGCCACCAGCACCCGGCAGGGGAACACTGAAGCTTTCTTT. The chain combines TRBV15 with TRBJ1-1, with a possible D match to TRBD1 (5 bases). Germline V gives CDR1 LNHNV, CDR2 YYDKDF (reference sequence). Trimming cost V 4 bases and J 1 base, with 10 bases left between them. The CDR3 covers 14 residues.

J is TRBJ2-1 and V is TRBV18; unclear D gene. The germline V gene has CDR1 KGHSH and CDR2 LQKENI. V was pared by 1 base and J by 6 bases, with 7 bases between. The length of the CDR3 is 13 residues. CDR3 coding DNA: TGTGCCAGCTCACCACTAACGGGCAATGAGCAGTTCTTC. It translates to CASSPLTGNEQFF.

The chain carries TRBV27 and TRBJ1-2; tentatively, D is TRBD1 (6 bases). Trimming shortened V by 6 bases and J by 4 bases, and 9 bases separated the two germline ends. There are 12 residues in the CDR3. The germline CDR1 and CDR2 sequences are MNHEY and SMNVEV (reference sequence). The CDR3 here is CASRGAFYGYTF. CDR3 DNA sequence: TGTGCCAGCAGGGGGGCCTTCTATGGCTACACCTTC.

This chain links TRBV7-3 with TRBJ2-5; TRBD2 matches 8 bases. Trimming removed 5 bases from V and 5 bases from J; junction bases left unmatched: 7. The CDR3 runs to 14 residues. Per the germline V gene, CDR1 is SGHTA and CDR2 is FQGTGA. In DNA, the CDR3 is TGTGCCAGCAGCCGAAGCGGGGGTATGGAGACCCAGTACTTC. Its protein is CASSRSGGMETQYF.

This CDR3 reads CASSQGGGDLNTEAFF. The CDR3 coding sequence is TGCGCCAGCAGCCAAGGGGGAGGGGACTTGAACACTGAAGCTTTCTTT. The genes are TRBV4-1 and TRBJ1-1; TRBD1 might be the D (5 bases). The CDR3 totals 16 residues. The V gene lost 1 base and the J gene lost 0 bases, with 12 bases spanning the gap. CDR1 is MGHRA, CDR2 YSYEKL, per germline.

V usage is TRBV7-9 and J usage is TRBJ2-4; 7 bases are shared with TRBD2. CDR1 is SEHNR, CDR2 FQNEAQ, per germline (reference sequence). Trimming at V came to 0 bases and at J to 7 bases, leaving 3 bases not matched to a gene. CDR3 length: 14 residues. In DNA, the CDR3 is TGTGCCAGCAGCTTAGCCGAGGGAGGGAACATTCAGTACTTC. It is translated as CASSLAEGGNIQYF.

The rearrangement joins TRBV5-1 to TRBJ2-2, with D maybe TRBD2 (6 bases). The CDR3 sequence is 11 residues long. Germline V lookup: CDR1 SGHRS, CDR2 YFSETQ. With 3 bases removed from V and 10 bases from J, the gap between germline ends came to 7 bases. The CDR3 sequence is CASSWREELFF. CDR3 bases: TGCGCCAGCAGCTGGAGGGAGGAGCTGTTTTTT. Looking up the rest from reference TRBV5-1 and TRBJ2-2 gives the full variable domain: KAGVTQTPRYLIKTRGQQVTLSCSPISGHRSVSWYQQTPGQGLQFLFEYFSETQRNKGNFPGRFSGRQFSNSRSEMNVSTLELGDSALYLCASSWREELFFGEGSRLTVL.